The subject of this entry is one T cell receptor beta chain. The data belong to a study of blood T cell repertoires in COVID-19. About the study: Samples came from the United States, Italy and Spain, spanning acute and convalescent COVID-19.

The CDR3 consists of 12 residues. V dropped 8 bases and J dropped 4; count of bases not matched to a gene: 4. Germline V gene lookup returns CDR1 LNHDA and CDR2 SQIVND (reference sequence). Profiled with immunoSEQ multiplex PCR; TCRdb holds only in-frame clones, not every one. There are approximately 190,000 clones in the sample; roughly nine tenths occur only once, and 20% to 25% lies in the top ten. The participants were between roughly 18 and 100 years old and came from under 25 US areas. Participant-given clinical history determined each cohort assignment. V gene TRBV19 combines with J gene TRBJ1-1, with 7 bases lining up with TRBD1. The sequencing sample was made of PBMCs or T cells enriched from blood (not recorded which). This TCR derives from a woman between 40 and 55 years old in a cohort exposed to, infected with or recovered from COVID-19 (not recorded which). The CDR3: CASRTGATEAFF. In DNA form, the CDR3 reads TGTGCCAGTCGCACAGGGGCCACTGAAGCTTTCTTT.